One and the same sample provided the 26 T cell receptor beta chains below, sequenced in a study of blood T cell repertoires in COVID-19. Method: immunoSEQ multiplex PCR; TCRdb's copy keeps in-frame clones and lacks some. In the table there are roughly 76,000 clones, around nine tenths of which are singletons. The specimen sequenced was peripheral blood. The origin of the receptors is an older man with active or convalescent COVID-19.

This chain links TRBV5-5 with TRBJ2-7, with TRBD1 matching 9 bases. The germline gives CDR1 SGHKS, CDR2 YYEKEE (reference sequence). V trimming: 0 bases; J trimming: 5 bases; junction bases outside the gene matches: 0. The CDR3 contains 13 residues. In DNA, the CDR3 is TGTGCCAGCAGCTTGGGGACAGGGGACGAGCAGTACTTC. Translated, it gives CASSLGTGDEQYF.

This chain links TRBV12-2 with TRBJ2-7; TRBD1 was called by the table and not checked on the DNA. TRBV12-2 is a documented pseudogene. The CDR3 contains 17 residues. CDR3 residues: CASRHLRGQGSLNEQYF. CDR3 nucleotides: TGTGCAAGTCGCCACCTCAGGGGACAGGGGAGTTTAAACGAGCAGTACTTC.

V and J are TRBV27 and TRBJ2-7; a weak D match, TRBD2 (5 bases). The V gene lost 5 bases and the J gene lost 0 bases, with 14 bases spanning the gap. The CDR3 runs to 15 residues. Germline V lookup: CDR1 MNHEY, CDR2 SMNVEV (reference sequence). Here the CDR3 DNA reads TGTGCCAGCAGTCCTAGACTAATCCTCTCCTACGAGCAGTACTTC. It encodes CASSPRLILSYEQYF.

The J gene is TRBJ1-5, the V gene TRBV28; D call uncertain. Trimming removed 6 bases from V and 0 bases from J, with 6 bases in between. There are 13 residues in the CDR3. CDR1 is MDHEN, CDR2 SYDVKM, per germline. The CDR3: CASSLYSNQPQHF. In DNA form, the CDR3 reads TGTGCCAGCAGCTTGTATAGCAATCAGCCCCAGCATTTT.

The gene calls are TRBV27 and TRBJ1-4, with D perhaps matching TRBD1 (5 bases). Germline lookup yields CDR1 MNHEY and CDR2 SMNVEV (reference sequence). CDR3 length equals 15 residues. The V end lost 4 bases, the J end lost 7 bases, and 16 bases lay between the germline ends. The CDR3 sequence: CASSSGLPGGEKLFF. The DNA of the CDR3 is TGTGCCAGCAGTTCCGGCCTCCCCGGGGGTGAAAAACTGTTTTTT.

The chain carries TRBV6-1 and TRBJ1-4, with 10 positions matching TRBD1. The CDR3 spans 15 residues. Germline CDR1 and CDR2: MNHNS and SASEGT. With V trimmed by 2 bases and J by 5 bases, 2 bases remained unmatched. The CDR3 DNA follows: TGTGCCAGCAGTGAATTGGGACAGGGGAATGAAAAACTGTTTTTT. Translated, it gives CASSELGQGNEKLFF.

V is TRBV9 and J is TRBJ2-1; 10 nucleotides match TRBD2. The CDR3 spans 18 residues. V dropped 0 bases and J dropped 3; count of bases not matched to a gene: 9. Looked up from germline, CDR1 is SGDLS and CDR2 is YYNGEE. CDR3 bases: TGTGCCAGCAGCGTAGGGGCTACGGGACTAGCGAGCTACAATGAGCAGTTCTTC. Its protein is CASSVGATGLASYNEQFF.

The chain carries TRBV28 and TRBJ2-1; TRBD2 agrees at 9 bases. CDR3 length equals 15 residues. Trimming took 5 bases from V and 0 from J; bases not matched to a gene: 2. Germline V CDR1 and CDR2: MDHEN, SYDVKM. The CDR3 sequence is CASSLSGGSYNEQFF. The CDR3 DNA sequence: TGTGCCAGCAGTCTTAGCGGGGGCTCCTACAATGAGCAGTTCTTC. The full variable domain, completed using reference TRBV28 and TRBJ2-1, is DVKVTQSSRYLVKRTGEKVFLECVQDMDHENMFWYRQDPGLGLRLIYFSYDVKMKEKGDIPEGYSVSREKKERFSLILESASTNQTSMYLCASSLSGGSYNEQFFGPGTRLTVL.

The table lists this clone with a few counts. V and J are TRBV30 and TRBJ1-5; D is perhaps TRBD1 (5 bases). Germline values: CDR1 GTSNPN, CDR2 SVGIG (reference sequence). V dropped 3 bases and J dropped 3 bases, with 9 bases sitting between them. CDR3 size: 13 residues. The CDR3 loop is CAWSGRVNQPQHF. Written as DNA, the CDR3 is TGTGCCTGGAGCGGCAGGGTCAATCAGCCCCAGCATTTT. Drawing the rest from reference TRBV30 and TRBJ1-5, the complete variable domain is SQTIHQWPATLVQPVGSPLSLECTVEGTSNPNLYWYRQAAGRGLQLLFYSVGIGQISSEVPQNLSASRPQDRQFILSSKKLLLSDSGFYLCAWSGRVNQPQHFGDGTRLSIL.

The chain joins TRBV15 to TRBJ2-7, with 7 bases lining up with TRBD2. CDR3 length: 14 residues. The V gene's germline CDR1 is LNHNV and CDR2 YYDKDF (reference sequence). Unmatched junction bases numbered 9, after V lost 5 bases and J lost 5 bases. CDR3 region: CATSPSGGGNEQYF. CDR3 nucleotides: TGTGCCACCAGCCCGAGTGGGGGGGGGAACGAGCAGTACTTC.

The V call is TRBV5-1, the J call TRBJ2-3; the match to TRBD2 covers 11 bases. The length of the CDR3 is 16 residues. CDR1 SGHRS and CDR2 YFSETQ come from the germline V gene. The ends lost 6 bases at V and 2 bases at J; junction bases unmatched: 8. This CDR3 is CASTLQLAGATDTQYF. CDR3 nucleotides: TGCGCCAGCACCCTCCAACTAGCGGGAGCCACAGATACGCAGTATTTT.

The rearrangement links TRBV4-1 to TRBJ2-7; 10 positions agree with TRBD1. CDR1 is MGHRA, CDR2 YSYEKL, per germline. The CDR3 length is 17 residues. V dropped 3 bases and J dropped 4; count of bases not matched to a gene: 12. The CDR3 DNA follows: TGCGCCAGCAGCCAGAGGACCGGGACAGGGGCCTGGTACGAGCAGTACTTC. Its protein is CASSQRTGTGAWYEQYF.

This clone was found once. The CDR3 DNA is TGTGCCAGCATAAATTCCTACAATGAGCAGTTCTTC. Translated: CASINSYNEQFF. The chain recombines TRBV28 with TRBJ2-1, with D hard to call. The CDR3 sequence is 12 residues long. In germline, CDR1 is MDHEN, CDR2 SYDVKM. Trimming cost V 7 bases and J 1 base, with 5 bases left between them.

The chain joins TRBV7-2 to TRBJ2-7; D is undetermined. CDR1 and CDR2 from the germline V gene are SGHTA and FQGNSA. V was clipped by 1 base and J by 3 bases, with 13 bases between them. The CDR3 has 15 residues. The CDR3 region is CASSLDLRVGYEQYF. The CDR3 DNA reads TGTGCCAGCAGCTTAGATCTACGGGTTGGCTACGAGCAGTACTTC.

This clone was seen only a few times. The rearrangement joins TRBV5-1 to TRBJ2-1; the D gene is possibly TRBD1 (5 bases). The CDR3 is 13 amino acids. Germline CDR1 and CDR2: SGHRS and YFSETQ. Trimming pared 0 bases from V and 5 bases from J, leaving 6 bases between. The CDR3 sequence: CASSLDRNNEQFF. The CDR3 DNA sequence: TGCGCCAGCAGCTTGGACAGGAACAATGAGCAGTTCTTC.

This chain joins TRBV6-5 and TRBJ2-7, with 7 bases that match TRBD2. The CDR3 is 12 residues long. Trimming at V came to 4 bases and at J to 12 bases, leaving 9 bases not matched to a gene. Germline V gives CDR1 MNHEY, CDR2 SVGAGI. CDR3 sequence (DNA): TGTGCCAGCAGTTCCGGGACTATGGAACGGTACTTC. It encodes CASSSGTMERYF.

The CDR3 DNA reads TGTGCCAGCTCACCACCCCAGGGGCAGCCCCAGCATTTT. Amino acids: CASSPPQGQPQHF. The chain carries TRBV18 and TRBJ1-5; TRBD1 is a possible D gene (6 bases). V was clipped by 0 bases and J by 7 bases, with 7 bases between them. Germline assignment: CDR1 KGHSH and CDR2 LQKENI. There are 13 residues in the CDR3.

The count of this clone is one. Here the CDR3 reads CASRNPGGGYEQYF. The CDR3 DNA follows: TGTGCCAGCAGAAACCCGGGCGGGGGCTACGAGCAGTACTTC. The rearrangement uses TRBV7-9 and TRBJ2-7; 7 nucleotides agree with TRBD2. Unmatched junction bases numbered 8, after V lost 6 bases and J lost 3 bases. Germline-derived CDR1 and CDR2 are SEHNR and FQNEAQ (reference sequence). The CDR3 contains 14 residues.

V and J are TRBV7-3 and TRBJ2-1; TRBD2 might be the D (5 bases). The V gene lost 4 bases and the J gene lost 0 bases, with 10 bases spanning the gap. Germline CDR1 SGHTA, CDR2 FQGTGA. The CDR3 contains 15 residues. The DNA of the CDR3 is TGTGCCAGCAGCTCCGACTACAGCTCCTACAATGAGCAGTTCTTC. Residues: CASSSDYSSYNEQFF.

This rearrangement joins TRBV18 to TRBJ2-1; TRBD2 aligns across 10 bases. Germline assignment: CDR1 KGHSH and CDR2 LQKENI. CDR3 size: 16 residues. V was clipped by 1 base and J by 2 bases; unmatched bases: 2. The CDR3 reads CASSPLAGGAYNEQFF. The CDR3 nucleotides read TGTGCCAGCTCACCACTAGCGGGAGGAGCCTACAATGAGCAGTTCTTC.

This chain uses TRBV12-3 or TRBV12-4 with TRBJ2-3; TRBD1 matches 7 bases. The CDR3 loop spans 12 amino acids. The junction had 8 bases not matched to a gene; V was cut back by 3 bases and J by 14 bases. Written as DNA, the CDR3 is TGTGCCAGCAGTTTGTTACTGGGACAGAGGTATTTT. Translation: CASSLLLGQRYF.

The V call is TRBV18, the J call TRBJ2-7; D might be TRBD1 (6 bases). The germline V gene encodes CDR1 KGHSH and CDR2 LQKENI. Between the trimmed V and J ends, which lost 6 bases and 4 bases, there was a span of 16 bases. This CDR3 comprises 14 residues. The CDR3 DNA reads as TGTGCCAGCTCCTCCGGGACAAGACGTTACGAGCAGTACTTC. This encodes CASSSGTRRYEQYF.

In DNA form, the CDR3 reads TGCGCCAGCGCGTTGCTAAGGAACACTGAAGCTTTCTTT. Protein: CASALLRNTEAFF. The chain uses TRBV5-1 and TRBJ1-1; D is undetermined. V lost 7 bases, J lost 1 base, and 11 bases lay in between. The CDR3 is made up of 13 amino acids. Germline-derived CDR1 and CDR2 are SGHRS and YFSETQ.

The CDR3 loop reads CASSPRDSGEKLFF. In DNA form, the CDR3 reads TGTGCCAGCTCACCACGGGACAGCGGAGAAAAACTGTTTTTT. The chain is built from TRBV18 and TRBJ1-4; 7 bases line up with TRBD1. Germline CDR1 KGHSH, CDR2 LQKENI. The V gene end was trimmed by 1 base and the J gene end by 8 bases; junction bases not matched to a gene: 4. There are 14 residues in the CDR3.

The rearrangement links TRBV7-9 to TRBJ1-3, with D uncertain. The CDR3 runs 13 residues. Trimming removed 7 bases at V and 2 bases at J, with 9 bases between. Germline-derived CDR1 and CDR2 are SEHNR and FQNEAQ (reference sequence). CDR3 sequence reads: CASNSEAGNTIYF. For the CDR3, the DNA is TGTGCCAGCAACTCAGAGGCTGGAAACACCATATATTTT.

The V call is TRBV5-5, the J call TRBJ2-1, with a weak D call TRBD1 (6 bases). Germline assignment: CDR1 SGHKS and CDR2 YYEKEE (reference sequence). Deletions cut 0 bases from V and 6 bases from J, with 10 bases between. The CDR3 is made up of 14 amino acids. The CDR3 nucleotides read TGTGCCAGCAGCTTGGCCCAGGGGAGCAATGAGCAGTTCTTC. Protein product: CASSLAQGSNEQFF.